This T cell receptor (beta chain) came from a study of T cells in narcolepsy. Study background: Enrolled donors included narcolepsy type 1 or type 2 patients and healthy controls.

Notes on the study in general: Comparing one patient's CSF and blood CD4+ clonotypes highlighted HCRT- and TRIB2-specific autoreactive clonotypes. Some memory CD4+ repertoires had no autoreactive clone sequences. Blood of same and different patients, but not healthy controls, reportedly held recurring autoreactive clonotypes.

The repertoire was sequenced with immunoSEQ multiplex PCR; TCRdb's copy has only in-frame clones and lacks some. The table has about 40,000 clones, around 88% seen once. This clone has a single count. Its specificity is not known. Germline lookup yields CDR1 MGHDK and CDR2 SYGVNS. The CDR3 is made up of 13 amino acids. The germline V and J ends were trimmed by 3 bases and 0 bases, with 2 bases remaining between them. Sequences were obtained from CD45RA- memory CD4+ T cells from PBMCs. The chain carries TRBV25-1 and TRBJ2-2; no firm D call. This clonotype was sampled from a human donor with narcolepsy. This chain's CDR3 is CASSDTNTGELFF. The CDR3 DNA sequence: TGTGCCAGCAGTGACACGAACACCGGGGAGCTGTTTTTT. The full variable domain, its missing parts supplied by reference TRBV25-1 and TRBJ2-2, is EADIYQTPRYLVIGTGKKITLECSQTMGHDKMYWYQQDPGMELHLIHYSYGVNSTEKGDLSSESTVSRIRTEHFPLTLESARPSHTSQYLCASSDTNTGELFFGEGSRLTVL.